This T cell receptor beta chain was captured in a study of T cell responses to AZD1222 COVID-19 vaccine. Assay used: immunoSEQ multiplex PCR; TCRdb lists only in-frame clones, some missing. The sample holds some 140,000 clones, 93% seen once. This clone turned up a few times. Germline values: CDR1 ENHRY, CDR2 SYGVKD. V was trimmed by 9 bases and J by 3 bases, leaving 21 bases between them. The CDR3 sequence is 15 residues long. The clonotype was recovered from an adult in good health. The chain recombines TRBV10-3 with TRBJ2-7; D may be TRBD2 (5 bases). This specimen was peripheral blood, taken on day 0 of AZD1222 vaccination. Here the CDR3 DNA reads TGTGCCATACCCAAGAGGGCAGGAGGTCGCTACGAGCAGTACTTC. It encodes CAIPKRAGGRYEQYF.